Presented here are 14 T cell receptor beta chains from one specimen sequenced in a study of blood T cell repertoires in COVID-19. Sequencing was performed with immunoSEQ multiplex PCR; in TCRdb, only in-frame clones are kept and a portion is missing. In the table there are roughly 180,000 clones, around 77% of which are singletons. Sample: peripheral blood. These receptors all come from a man in his fifties or sixties with active or convalescent COVID-19.

This chain uses TRBV18 with TRBJ2-1, with 12 bases identical to TRBD2. This CDR3 contains 15 residues. Germline CDR1 and CDR2: KGHSH and LQKENI. V gave up 2 bases and J gave up 10 bases; unmatched junction bases: 6. The chain's CDR3 is CASSPTTSGGREQFF. DNA for the CDR3: TGTGCCAGCTCACCAACGACTAGCGGGGGCAGGGAGCAGTTCTTC.

The genes are TRBV3-1 (or the pseudogene TRBV3-2) and TRBJ1-2; D ambiguous. The CDR3 consists of 12 residues. Trimming took off 1 base at V and 8 bases at J, with 8 bases between the two ends. The germline V gene encodes CDR1 LGHDT and CDR2 YNNKEL (reference sequence). CDR3 sequence: CASSQAGRGYTF. CDR3 sequence (DNA): TGTGCCAGCAGCCAAGCGGGGAGAGGCTACACCTTC.

CDR3 sequence (DNA): TGTGCCAGCAAAGCGGGACCCTACGAGCAGTACTTC. Its translation is CASKAGPYEQYF. This chain uses TRBV28 with TRBJ2-7; TRBD2 agrees at 7 bases. CDR3 length equals 12 residues. Germline trimming cut 7 bases from V and 2 bases from J; bases unmatched to any gene: 2. Germline V CDR1 and CDR2: MDHEN, SYDVKM. Full variable domain (rest looked up from reference TRBV28 and TRBJ2-7): DVKVTQSSRYLVKRTGEKVFLECVQDMDHENMFWYRQDPGLGLRLIYFSYDVKMKEKGDIPEGYSVSREKKERFSLILESASTNQTSMYLCASKAGPYEQYFGPGTRLTVT.

This clone was found once. CDR3 DNA: TGTGCCAGCAGTTATCGACTAGCGGGGGACAATGAGCAGTTCTTC. Translated, it gives CASSYRLAGDNEQFF. V is TRBV28 and J is TRBJ2-1; TRBD2 agrees at 12 bases. V lost 4 bases and J lost 5; bases outside the gene matches: 3. The CDR3 is made up of 15 amino acids. The germline V gene encodes CDR1 MDHEN and CDR2 SYDVKM.

This chain joins TRBV18 and TRBJ1-5; TRBD1 matches at 7 bases. The J segment lost 3 bases and the V segment lost 2 bases, leaving 1 base of the junction unmatched. The CDR3 contains 14 residues. In germline, CDR1 is KGHSH, CDR2 LQKENI. In DNA form, the CDR3 reads TGTGCCAGCTCACCAGGACAGGCCAATCAGCCCCAGCATTTT. Protein: CASSPGQANQPQHF.

The genes are TRBV12-3 or TRBV12-4 and TRBJ1-1; D is possibly TRBD1 (6 bases). The CDR3 totals 12 residues. V shed 5 bases and J shed 8 bases, with 12 bases lying between them. In DNA form, the CDR3 reads TGTGCCAGCAGTCCCGGACAGCAAGAAGCTTTCTTT. It yields the protein CASSPGQQEAFF.

This clone was seen once. At the DNA level, this CDR3 is encoded by other sequences in the same sample as well. The chain employs TRBV7-8 and TRBJ1-2; tentative D call: TRBD1 (6 bases). The CDR3 is 16 amino acids. The germline V gene has CDR1 SGHVS and CDR2 FQNEAQ. V shed 0 bases and J shed 2 bases, with 13 bases lying between them. The CDR3 protein is CASSLAGGQLNYGYTF. The CDR3 nucleotides are TGTGCCAGCAGCTTAGCGGGTGGACAGCTCAACTATGGCTACACCTTC.

The chain is built from TRBV12-3 or TRBV12-4 and TRBJ2-7; D uncertain. V was clipped by 8 bases and J by 3 bases, with 14 bases between them. The CDR3 covers 13 residues. This CDR3 is CASLRTTSYEQYF. For the CDR3, the DNA is TGTGCCAGCCTGAGAACCACGAGCTACGAGCAGTACTTC.

CDR3 bases: TGTGCCAGCAGCTCAGGGGACCTCAACACCGGGGAGCTGTTTTTT. Amino acids: CASSSGDLNTGELFF. The genes are TRBV5-4 and TRBJ2-2; weak D call: TRBD1 (6 bases). Germline values: CDR1 SGHNT, CDR2 YYREEE (reference sequence). V shed 3 bases and J shed 2 bases, with 11 bases lying between them. CDR3 length equals 15 residues.

V is TRBV24-1 and J is TRBJ1-2, with TRBD1 identical over 7 bases. V was clipped by 2 bases and J by 8 bases; unmatched bases: 7. Looked up from germline, CDR1 is KGHDR and CDR2 is SFDVKD. This CDR3 is built from 14 residues. The CDR3 region is CATSDSGQLGGYTF. The CDR3, as DNA: TGTGCCACCAGTGATTCGGGACAGCTTGGGGGCTACACCTTC.

This sequence joins TRBV19 and TRBJ1-2, with 11 nucleotides matching TRBD1. Germline V gene data show CDR1 as LNHDA and CDR2 as SQIVND (reference sequence). Trimming removed 0 bases from V and 5 bases from J; junction bases left unmatched: 5. This CDR3 is 16 amino acids long. The CDR3 DNA reads as TGTGCCAGTAGTATAGACCGCGGACAGGGGGCGTATGGCTACACCTTC. Residues: CASSIDRGQGAYGYTF.

V usage is TRBV4-2 and J usage is TRBJ1-2, with 7 bases identical to TRBD1. CDR1 and CDR2 (germline): LGHNA, YNFKEQ. There are 14 residues in the CDR3. J lost 4 bases, V lost 3 bases, and 5 bases had no gene match. CDR3 in amino acids: CASSHLDRTYGYTF. The CDR3, as DNA: TGTGCCAGCAGCCACTTGGACAGGACCTATGGCTACACCTTC.

This clone was detected once. The chain combines TRBV5-6 with TRBJ2-1; 15 nucleotides line up with TRBD2. The V segment lost 3 bases and the J segment 9 bases; nucleotides outside the gene matches: 7. Germline lookup yields CDR1 SGHDT and CDR2 YYEEEE. CDR3 length: 16 residues. The CDR3 region is CASSSRTSGRDGEQFF. The CDR3 DNA reads as TGTGCCAGCAGCTCGCGGACTAGCGGGAGGGATGGTGAGCAGTTCTTC.

The chain couples TRBV13 to TRBJ2-1, with D tentatively TRBD2 (5 bases). Germline V gives CDR1 PRHDT, CDR2 FYEKMQ (reference sequence). This CDR3 has 11 amino acids. The ends were cut back, 8 bases at V and 10 bases at J, with 12 bases in the middle. The CDR3 protein is CASGLGLEQFF. In DNA, the CDR3 is TGTGCCAGCGGACTTGGGTTAGAGCAGTTCTTC.